Listed below are T cell receptor beta chains from one sample, sequenced in a study of cytomegalovirus exposure and HLA in healthy donors. Using immunoSEQ multiplex PCR, the repertoire was profiled, and TCRdb retains in-frame clones only, with some absent. The sample lists 80,000 to 100,000 clones; around 77% were seen once. Material for sequencing was PBMCs. Receptors were obtained from a man between 40 and 49 years old in good health and CMV-seronegative. The CDR3 runs from the conserved cysteine through the conserved F or W. The order of the fields is D gene, V gene, J gene, clone size, CDR3 length, CDR3 DNA, CDR3 protein. The D gene is left open where the match is weak. A clone size is listed for some rows: how often the clone was seen (once, few, many), or a class if it is expanded.

.,TRBV28,TRBJ1-1,.,14,TGTGCCAGCAGTCCCCCACGACAGAACACTGAAGCTTTCTTT,CASSPPRQNTEAFF
.,TRBV21-1,TRBJ2-4,.,17,TGTGCCAGCCGAGAGCGCCCAGGACACTTAGCCAAAAACATTCAGTACTTC,CASRERPGHLAKNIQYF
.,TRBV29-1,TRBJ2-7,.,12,TGCAGCGCTTCCGGGACAACCTACGAGCAGTACTTC,CSASGTTYEQYF
TRBD2,TRBV7-3,TRBJ2-3,few,17,TGTGCCAGCAGCTTAGAGCTAGCGGGGGGGCATGTGAATACGCAGTATTTT,CASSLELAGGHVNTQYF
TRBD1,TRBV6-1,TRBJ1-1,many,14,TGTGCCAGCAGCGAGACAGGGGAGACCGTTGAAGCTTTCTTT,CASSETGETVEAFF
.,TRBV5-6,TRBJ2-1,.,12,TGTGCCAGCAGCCGGGACTACAATGAGCAGTTCTTC,CASSRDYNEQFF
TRBD1,TRBV6-1,TRBJ1-2,.,13,TGTGCCAGCTTGCACAGGGGCCTCTATGGCTACACCTTC,CASLHRGLYGYTF
.,TRBV30,TRBJ2-7,.,15,TGTGCCTGGAGTGTCAACGCGCGGCAGGGGAACGAGCAGTACTTC,CAWSVNARQGNEQYF
TRBD2,TRBV30,TRBJ2-5,.,15,TGTGCCTGGAGATTACTAGCGGGGGGCCGGGGGACCCAGTACTTC,CAWRLLAGGRGTQYF
TRBD2,TRBV5-1,TRBJ2-3,.,17,TGCGCCAGCAGCTTTATGGCAGCGGGATCTGGGACAGATACGCAGTATTTT,CASSFMAAGSGTDTQYF
.,TRBV27,TRBJ2-7,few,11,TGTGCCAGCGGTCAAAAAGCGGGGCAGTACTTC,CASGQKAGQYF